This TCR beta chain appears in the sequencing data of a study of patients and donors after allogeneic stem cell transplantation. Germline V gene data show CDR1 as LNHDA and CDR2 as SQIVND (reference sequence). The CDR3 length is 12 residues. V shed 3 bases, J shed 10 bases, and the junction held 3 bases outside the gene matches. TCRdb reprocessed the RT-PCR reads with MiXCR, giving one entry per CDR3 protein. The profile shows over 350,000 distinct CDR3 sequences, under 20% of them singletons. The chain uses TRBV19 and TRBJ2-1; TRBD2 agrees at 7 bases. The sample was blood, either unsorted or a sorted T cell fraction (not recorded which). This TCR was recovered from a human donor who was either an allogeneic HSCT recipient or a stem cell or donor lymphocyte infusion donor (not recorded which). It is not recorded whose cells these are; they may come from a transplant donor. CDR3 sequence reads: CASSIMGGEQFF. CDR3 DNA: TGTGCCAGTAGTATCATGGGGGGGGAGCAGTTCTTC. Complete variable domain (other parts from reference TRBV19 and TRBJ2-1): DGGITQSPKYLFRKEGQNVTLSCEQNLNHDAMYWYRQDPGQGLRLIYYSQIVNDFQKGDIAEGYSVSREKKESFPLTVTSAQKNPTAFYLCASSIMGGEQFFGPGTRLTVL.